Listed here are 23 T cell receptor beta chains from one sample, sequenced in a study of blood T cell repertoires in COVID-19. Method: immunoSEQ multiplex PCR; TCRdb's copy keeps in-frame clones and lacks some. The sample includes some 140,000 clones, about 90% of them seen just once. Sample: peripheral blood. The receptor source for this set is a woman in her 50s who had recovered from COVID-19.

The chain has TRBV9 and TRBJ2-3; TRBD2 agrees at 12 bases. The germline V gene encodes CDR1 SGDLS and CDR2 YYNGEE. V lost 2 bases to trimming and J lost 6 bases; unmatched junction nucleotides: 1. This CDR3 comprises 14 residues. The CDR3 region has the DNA TGTGCCAGCAGCGTGGGACTAGCGGGTGATACGCAGTATTTT. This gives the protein CASSVGLAGDTQYF.

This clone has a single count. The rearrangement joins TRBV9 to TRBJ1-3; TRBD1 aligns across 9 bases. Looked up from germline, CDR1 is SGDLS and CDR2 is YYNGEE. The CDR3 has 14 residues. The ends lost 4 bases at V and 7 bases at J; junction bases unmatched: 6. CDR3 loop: CASSPTGQGNTIYF. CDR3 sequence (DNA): TGTGCCAGCAGCCCCACCGGACAGGGGAACACCATATATTTT.

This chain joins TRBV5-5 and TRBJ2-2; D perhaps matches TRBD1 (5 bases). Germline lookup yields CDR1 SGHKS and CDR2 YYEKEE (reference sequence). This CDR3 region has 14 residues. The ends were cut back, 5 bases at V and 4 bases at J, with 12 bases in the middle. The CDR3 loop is CASRLPGSTGELFF. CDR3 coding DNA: TGTGCCAGCAGACTACCAGGGTCCACCGGGGAGCTGTTTTTT.

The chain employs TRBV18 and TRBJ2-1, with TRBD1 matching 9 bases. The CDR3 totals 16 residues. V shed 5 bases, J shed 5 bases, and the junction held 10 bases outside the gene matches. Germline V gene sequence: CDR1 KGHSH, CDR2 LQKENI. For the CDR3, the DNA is TGTGCCAGCTCAATCCGGGTCGGGACAGGGAACAATGAGCAGTTCTTC. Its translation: CASSIRVGTGNNEQFF.

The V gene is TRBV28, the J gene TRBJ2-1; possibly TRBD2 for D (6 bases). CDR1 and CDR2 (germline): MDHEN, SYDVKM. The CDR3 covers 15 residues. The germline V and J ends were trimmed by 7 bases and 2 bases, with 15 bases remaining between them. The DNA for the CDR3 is TGTGCCAGCACCGCCGGAGGGGACCCCTACAATGAGCAGTTCTTC. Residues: CASTAGGDPYNEQFF.

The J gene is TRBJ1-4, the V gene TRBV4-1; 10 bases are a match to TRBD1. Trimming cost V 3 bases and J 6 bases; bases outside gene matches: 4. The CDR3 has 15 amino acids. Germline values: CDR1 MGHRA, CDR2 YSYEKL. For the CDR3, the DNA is TGCGCCAGCAGCCAGACAGGGGGCATTGATGAAAAACTGTTTTTT. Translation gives CASSQTGGIDEKLFF.

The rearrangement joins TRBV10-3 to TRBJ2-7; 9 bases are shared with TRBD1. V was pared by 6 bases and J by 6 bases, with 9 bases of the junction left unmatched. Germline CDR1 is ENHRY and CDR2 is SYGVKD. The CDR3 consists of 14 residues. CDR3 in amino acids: CAISLRQGVGEQYF. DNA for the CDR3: TGTGCCATCAGCCTGAGACAGGGGGTGGGCGAGCAGTACTTC.

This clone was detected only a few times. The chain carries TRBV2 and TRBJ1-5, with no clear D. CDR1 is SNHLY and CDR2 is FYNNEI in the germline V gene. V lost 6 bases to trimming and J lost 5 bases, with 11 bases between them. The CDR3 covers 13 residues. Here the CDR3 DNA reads TGTGCCAGCAGGATACAGTCTGATCAGCCCCAGCATTTT. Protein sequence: CASRIQSDQPQHF.

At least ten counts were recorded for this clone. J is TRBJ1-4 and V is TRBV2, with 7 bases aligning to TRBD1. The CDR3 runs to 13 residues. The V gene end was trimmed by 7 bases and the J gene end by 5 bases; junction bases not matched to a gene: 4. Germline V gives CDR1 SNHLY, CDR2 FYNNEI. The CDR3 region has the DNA TGTGCCAGCACCTCGGACAGGAATGAAAAACTGTTTTTT. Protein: CASTSDRNEKLFF.

The CDR3, as DNA: TGTGCCAGCAGCCATGGGCCGGGACAATCCTATGGCTACACCTTC. It specifies CASSHGPGQSYGYTF. The V call is TRBV3-1 (or the pseudogene TRBV3-2), the J call TRBJ1-2; the D gene is possibly TRBD1 (6 bases). Germline-derived CDR1 and CDR2 are LGHDT and YNNKEL (reference sequence). The CDR3 is 15 residues long. V was cut by 3 bases and J by 4 bases, with 15 bases left in between.

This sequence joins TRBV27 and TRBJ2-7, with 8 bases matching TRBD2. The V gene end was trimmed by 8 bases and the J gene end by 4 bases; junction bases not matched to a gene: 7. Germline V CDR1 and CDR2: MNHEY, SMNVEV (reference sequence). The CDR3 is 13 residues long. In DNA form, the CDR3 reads TGTGCCAGCTCGGGCGGGGGGTTTTACGAGCAGTACTTC. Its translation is CASSGGGFYEQYF.

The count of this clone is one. CDR3 sequence: CASSLDVGGLGTEAFF. In DNA form, the CDR3 reads TGCGCCAGCAGCTTGGACGTCGGGGGTCTTGGCACTGAAGCTTTCTTT. This rearrangement joins TRBV5-1 to TRBJ1-1; D perhaps matches TRBD1 (5 bases). The CDR3 length is 16 residues. The V end lost 0 bases, the J end lost 4 bases, and 16 bases lay between the germline ends. CDR1 and CDR2 (germline): SGHRS, YFSETQ.

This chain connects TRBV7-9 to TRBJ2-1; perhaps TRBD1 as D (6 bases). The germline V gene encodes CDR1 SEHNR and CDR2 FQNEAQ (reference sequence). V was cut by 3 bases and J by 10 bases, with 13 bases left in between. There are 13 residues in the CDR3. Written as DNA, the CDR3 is TGTGCCAGCAGCTTGATGGGGGCTGGGGAGCAGTTCTTC. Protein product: CASSLMGAGEQFF. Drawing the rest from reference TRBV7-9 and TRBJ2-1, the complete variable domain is DTGVSQNPRHKITKRGQNVTFRCDPISEHNRLYWYRQTLGQGPEFLTYFQNEAQLEKSRLLSDRFSAERPKGSFSTLEIQRTEQGDSAMYLCASSLMGAGEQFFGPGTRLTVL.

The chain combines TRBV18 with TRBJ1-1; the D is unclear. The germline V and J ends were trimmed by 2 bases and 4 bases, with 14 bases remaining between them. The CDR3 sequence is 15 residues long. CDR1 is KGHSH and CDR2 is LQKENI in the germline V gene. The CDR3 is CASSPASGRATEAFF. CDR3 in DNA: TGTGCCAGCTCACCAGCTTCGGGGAGGGCCACTGAAGCTTTCTTT.

The CDR3 loop reads CASSPGLAGGPGELFF. The CDR3 nucleotides are TGTGCCAGCAGCCCGGGACTAGCGGGGGGGCCCGGGGAGCTGTTTTTT. The V call is TRBV9, the J call TRBJ2-2; 16 nucleotides match TRBD2. The CDR3 extends over 16 amino acids. Germline-derived CDR1 and CDR2 are SGDLS and YYNGEE. J was trimmed by 6 bases and V by 4 bases; bases with no gene match: 3.

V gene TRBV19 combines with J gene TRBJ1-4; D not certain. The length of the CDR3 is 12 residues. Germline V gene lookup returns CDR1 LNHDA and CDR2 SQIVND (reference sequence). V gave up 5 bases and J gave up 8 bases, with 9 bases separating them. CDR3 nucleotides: TGTGCCAGTAGTGGAGCCGGGGAAAAACTGTTTTTT. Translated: CASSGAGEKLFF.

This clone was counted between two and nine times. The CDR3 nucleotides read TGTGCCAGCAGCTTAGGAATGCGGGAATACGAGCAGTACTTC. Protein product: CASSLGMREYEQYF. The chain couples TRBV7-2 to TRBJ2-7, with a weak D call TRBD2 (6 bases). Germline V gives CDR1 SGHTA, CDR2 FQGNSA. The V gene lost 1 base and the J gene lost 4 bases, with 11 bases spanning the gap. The CDR3 totals 14 residues.

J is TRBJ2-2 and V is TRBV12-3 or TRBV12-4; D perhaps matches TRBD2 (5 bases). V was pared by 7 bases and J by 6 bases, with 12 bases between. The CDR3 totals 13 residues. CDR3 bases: TGTGCCAGCAAGGCGGGTCTGGCCGGGGAGCTGTTTTTT. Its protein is CASKAGLAGELFF.

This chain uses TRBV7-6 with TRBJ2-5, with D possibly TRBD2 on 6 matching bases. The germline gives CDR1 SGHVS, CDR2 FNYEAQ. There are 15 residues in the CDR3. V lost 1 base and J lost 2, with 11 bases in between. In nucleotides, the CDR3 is TGTGCCAGCAGCTTAGGAGGTGCGGGGCAAGAGACCCAGTACTTC. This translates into CASSLGGAGQETQYF.

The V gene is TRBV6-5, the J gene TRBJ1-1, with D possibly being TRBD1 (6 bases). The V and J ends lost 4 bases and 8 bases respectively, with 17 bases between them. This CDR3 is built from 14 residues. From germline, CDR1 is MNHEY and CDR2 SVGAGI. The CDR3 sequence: CASSFGQLAPEAFF. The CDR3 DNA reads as TGTGCCAGCAGTTTCGGACAGTTAGCACCCGAAGCTTTCTTT.

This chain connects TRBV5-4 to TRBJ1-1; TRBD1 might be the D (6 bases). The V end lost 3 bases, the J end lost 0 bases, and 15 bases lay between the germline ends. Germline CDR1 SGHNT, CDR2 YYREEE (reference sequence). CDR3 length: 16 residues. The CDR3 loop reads CASSSGGYSLNTEAFF. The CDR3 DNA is TGTGCCAGCAGCTCTGGGGGCTACTCCTTGAACACTGAAGCTTTCTTT.

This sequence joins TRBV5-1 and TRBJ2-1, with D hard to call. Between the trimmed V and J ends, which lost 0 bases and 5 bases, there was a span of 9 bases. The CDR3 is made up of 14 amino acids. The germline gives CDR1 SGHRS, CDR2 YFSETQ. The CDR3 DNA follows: TGCGCCAGCAGCTTGGCTTTGCGCGACAATGAGCAGTTCTTC. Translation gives CASSLALRDNEQFF.

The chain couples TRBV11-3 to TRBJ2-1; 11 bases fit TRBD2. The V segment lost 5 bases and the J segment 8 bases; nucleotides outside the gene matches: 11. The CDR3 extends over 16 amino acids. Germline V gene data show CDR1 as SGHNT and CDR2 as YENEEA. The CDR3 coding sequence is TGTGCCAGCAGCCCGGGTATGCTAGCGGGAGGAGATGAGCAGTTCTTC. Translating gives CASSPGMLAGGDEQFF.